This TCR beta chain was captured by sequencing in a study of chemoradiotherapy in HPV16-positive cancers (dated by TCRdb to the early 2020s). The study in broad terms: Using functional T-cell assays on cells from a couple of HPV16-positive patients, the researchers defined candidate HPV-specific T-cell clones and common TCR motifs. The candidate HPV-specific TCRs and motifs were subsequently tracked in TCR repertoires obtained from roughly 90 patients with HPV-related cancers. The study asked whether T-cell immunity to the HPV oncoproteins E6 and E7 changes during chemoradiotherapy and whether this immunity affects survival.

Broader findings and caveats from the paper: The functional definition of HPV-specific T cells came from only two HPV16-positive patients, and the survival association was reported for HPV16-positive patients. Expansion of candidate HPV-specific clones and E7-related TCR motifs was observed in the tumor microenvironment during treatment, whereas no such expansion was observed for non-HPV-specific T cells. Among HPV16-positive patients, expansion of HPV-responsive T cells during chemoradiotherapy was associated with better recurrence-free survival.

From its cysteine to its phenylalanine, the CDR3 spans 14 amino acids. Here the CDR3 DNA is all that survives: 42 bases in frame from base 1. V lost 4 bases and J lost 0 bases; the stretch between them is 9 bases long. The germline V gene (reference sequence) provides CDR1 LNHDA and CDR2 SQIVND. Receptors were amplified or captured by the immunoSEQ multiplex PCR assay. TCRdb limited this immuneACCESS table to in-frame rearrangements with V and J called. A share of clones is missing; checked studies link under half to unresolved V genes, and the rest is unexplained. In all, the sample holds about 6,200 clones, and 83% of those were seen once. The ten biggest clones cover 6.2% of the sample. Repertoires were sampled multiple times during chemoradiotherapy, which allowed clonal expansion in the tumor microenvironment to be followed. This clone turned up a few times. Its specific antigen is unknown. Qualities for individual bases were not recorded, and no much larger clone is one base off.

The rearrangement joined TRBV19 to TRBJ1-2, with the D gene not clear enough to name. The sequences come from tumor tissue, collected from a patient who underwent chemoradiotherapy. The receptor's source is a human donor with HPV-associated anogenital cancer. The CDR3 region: CASSTLGTNYGYTF. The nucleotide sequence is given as TGTGCCAGTAGTACCCTAGGAACTAACTATGGCTACACCTTC.